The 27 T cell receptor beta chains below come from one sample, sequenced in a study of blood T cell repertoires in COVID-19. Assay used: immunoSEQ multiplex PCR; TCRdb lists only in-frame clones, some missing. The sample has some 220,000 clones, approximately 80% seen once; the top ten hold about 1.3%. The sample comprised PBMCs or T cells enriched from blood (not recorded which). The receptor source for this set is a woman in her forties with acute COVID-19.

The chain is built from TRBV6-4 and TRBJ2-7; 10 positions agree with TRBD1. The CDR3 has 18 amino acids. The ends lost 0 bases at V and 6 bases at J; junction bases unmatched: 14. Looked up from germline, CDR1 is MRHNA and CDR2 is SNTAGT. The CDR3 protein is CASSDSAPTATGGPEQYF. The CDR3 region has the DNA TGTGCCAGCAGTGACTCGGCCCCTACGGCGACAGGGGGCCCCGAGCAGTACTTC.

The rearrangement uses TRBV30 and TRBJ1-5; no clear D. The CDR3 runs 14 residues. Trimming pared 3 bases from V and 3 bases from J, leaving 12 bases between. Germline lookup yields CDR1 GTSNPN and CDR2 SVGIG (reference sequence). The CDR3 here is CAWSDMGNNQPQHF. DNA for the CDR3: TGTGCCTGGAGCGACATGGGTAACAATCAGCCCCAGCATTTT.

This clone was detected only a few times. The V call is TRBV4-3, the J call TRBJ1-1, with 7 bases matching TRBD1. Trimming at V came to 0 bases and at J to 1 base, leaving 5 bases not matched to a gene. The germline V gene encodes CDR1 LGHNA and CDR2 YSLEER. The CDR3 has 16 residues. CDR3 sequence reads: CASSQETGQPNTEAFF. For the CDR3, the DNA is TGCGCCAGCAGCCAAGAGACGGGACAGCCGAACACTGAAGCTTTCTTT.

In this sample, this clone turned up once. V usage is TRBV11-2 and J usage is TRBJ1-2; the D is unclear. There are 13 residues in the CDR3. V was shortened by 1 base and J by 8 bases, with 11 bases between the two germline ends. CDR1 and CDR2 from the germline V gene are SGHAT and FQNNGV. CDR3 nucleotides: TGTGCCAGCAGCTTAGGATCCTCGGGGGGCTACACCTTC. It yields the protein CASSLGSSGGYTF.

The DNA of the CDR3 is TGTGCCGGAGCAGGAGACCGGGACAGGGGTCCCTATAATTCACCCCTCCACTTT. It codes for CAGAGDRDRGPYNSPLHF. The rearrangement uses TRBV18 and TRBJ1-6, with 10 positions matching TRBD1. CDR1 and CDR2 (germline): KGHSH, LQKENI. This CDR3 has 18 amino acids. After removal of 11 bases from V and 2 bases from J, the junction contained 15 bases not matched to a gene.

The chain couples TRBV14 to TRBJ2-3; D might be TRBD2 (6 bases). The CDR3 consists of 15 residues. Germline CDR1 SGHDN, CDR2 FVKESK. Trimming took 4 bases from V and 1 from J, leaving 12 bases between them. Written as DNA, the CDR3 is TGTGCCAGCAGCCTCCAGCGGGCCCGCACAGATACGCAGTATTTT. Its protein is CASSLQRARTDTQYF.

DNA for the CDR3: TGTGCCTGGACCAGAGAGGCTAACTATGGCTACACCTTC. This encodes CAWTREANYGYTF. This sequence joins TRBV30 and TRBJ1-2; no definite D call. CDR1 GTSNPN and CDR2 SVGIG come from the germline V gene (reference sequence). V gave up 4 bases and J gave up 0 bases, with 9 bases separating them. The CDR3 is 13 amino acids.

The CDR3, as DNA: TGCGCCAGCAGCCTGACTAGCGGGGTCTACAATGAGCAGTTCTTC. It is translated as CASSLTSGVYNEQFF. The chain is built from TRBV5-1 and TRBJ2-1, with 11 nucleotides matching TRBD2. The CDR3 has 15 residues. J gave up 3 bases and V 4 bases, and 3 bases lay outside the gene matches. The germline gives CDR1 SGHRS, CDR2 YFSETQ.

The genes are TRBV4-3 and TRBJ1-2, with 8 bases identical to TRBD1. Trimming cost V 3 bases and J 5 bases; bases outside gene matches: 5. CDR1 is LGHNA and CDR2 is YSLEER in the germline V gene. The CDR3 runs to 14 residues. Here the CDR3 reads CASSHEDRAYGYTF. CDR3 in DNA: TGCGCCAGCAGCCATGAGGACAGGGCGTATGGCTACACCTTC.

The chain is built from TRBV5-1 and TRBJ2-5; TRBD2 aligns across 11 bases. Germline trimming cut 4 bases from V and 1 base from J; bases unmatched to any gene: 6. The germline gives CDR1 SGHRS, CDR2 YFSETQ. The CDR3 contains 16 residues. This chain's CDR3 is CASSTTGTSGQETQYF. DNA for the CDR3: TGCGCCAGCAGCACCACCGGGACTAGCGGCCAAGAGACCCAGTACTTC.

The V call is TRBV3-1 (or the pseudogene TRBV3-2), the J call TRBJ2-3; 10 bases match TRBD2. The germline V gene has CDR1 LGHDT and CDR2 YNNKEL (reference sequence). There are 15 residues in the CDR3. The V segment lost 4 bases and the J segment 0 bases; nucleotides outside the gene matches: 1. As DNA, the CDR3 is TGTGCCAGCAGCCCTAGCGGGAGAAGCACAGATACGCAGTATTTT. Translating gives CASSPSGRSTDTQYF.

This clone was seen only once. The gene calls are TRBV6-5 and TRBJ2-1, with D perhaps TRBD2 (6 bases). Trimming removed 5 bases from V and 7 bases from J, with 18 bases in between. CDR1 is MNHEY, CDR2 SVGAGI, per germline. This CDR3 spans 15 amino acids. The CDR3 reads CASSPLLAGRNEQFF. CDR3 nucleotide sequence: TGTGCCAGCAGTCCACTACTAGCAGGGAGGAATGAGCAGTTCTTC.

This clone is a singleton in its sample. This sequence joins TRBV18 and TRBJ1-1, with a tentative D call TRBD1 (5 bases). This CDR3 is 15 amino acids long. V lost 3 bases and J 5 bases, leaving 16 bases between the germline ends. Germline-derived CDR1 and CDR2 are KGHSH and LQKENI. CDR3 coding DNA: TGTGCCAGCTCACCCCCACGGGGGGGGAAGACTGAAGCTTTCTTT. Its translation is CASSPPRGGKTEAFF.

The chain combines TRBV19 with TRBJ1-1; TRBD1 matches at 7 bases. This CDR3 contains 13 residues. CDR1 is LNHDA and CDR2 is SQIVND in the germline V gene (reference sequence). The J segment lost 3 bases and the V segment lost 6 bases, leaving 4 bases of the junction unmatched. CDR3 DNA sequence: TGTGCCAGTAGCCGAGACAGGGACACTGAAGCTTTCTTT. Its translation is CASSRDRDTEAFF.

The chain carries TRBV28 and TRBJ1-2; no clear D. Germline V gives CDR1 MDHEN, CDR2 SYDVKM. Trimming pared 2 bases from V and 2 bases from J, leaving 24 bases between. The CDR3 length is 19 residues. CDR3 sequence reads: CASSLVSGVARPSNYGYTF. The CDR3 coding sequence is TGTGCCAGCAGTTTAGTTTCTGGTGTGGCCAGGCCATCGAACTATGGCTACACCTTC.

The CDR3 DNA follows: TGTGCCAGCAGGTCAGGGGGAAACACCATATATTTT. It specifies CASRSGGNTIYF. The chain uses TRBV7-8 and TRBJ1-3; possibly TRBD1 for D (5 bases). Germline lookup yields CDR1 SGHVS and CDR2 FQNEAQ. The V and J ends lost 6 bases and 4 bases respectively, with 7 bases between them. The CDR3 is 12 amino acids. The complete variable domain, with remaining parts taken from reference TRBV7-8 and TRBJ1-3, reads GAGVSQSPRYKVAKRGQDVALRCDPISGHVSLFWYQQALGQGPEFLTYFQNEAQLDKSGLPSDRFFAERPEGSVSTLKIQRTQQEDSAVYLCASRSGGNTIYFGEGSWLTVV.

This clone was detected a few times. For the CDR3, the DNA is TGTGCCATCAATGCCGGACTAAATCAGCCCCAGCATTTT. Protein product: CAINAGLNQPQHF. The chain uses TRBV10-3 and TRBJ1-5; no definite D call. With 7 bases removed from V and 4 bases from J, the gap between germline ends came to 11 bases. The CDR3 spans 13 residues. Per germline, CDR1 ENHRY and CDR2 SYGVKD.

CDR3 coding DNA: TGTGCCAGCAGCGTACAGGGGGCCACTGAAGCTTTCTTT. This translates into CASSVQGATEAFF. The chain combines TRBV9 with TRBJ1-1; 8 bases align to TRBD1. The CDR3 is 13 amino acids. Germline V gene lookup returns CDR1 SGDLS and CDR2 YYNGEE. V lost 1 base and J lost 4; bases outside the gene matches: 0.

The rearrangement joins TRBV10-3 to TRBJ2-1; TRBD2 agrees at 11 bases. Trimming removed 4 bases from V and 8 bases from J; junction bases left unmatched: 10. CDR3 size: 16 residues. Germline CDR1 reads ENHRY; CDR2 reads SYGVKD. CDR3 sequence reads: CAISGQGLAGGDEQFF. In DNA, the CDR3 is TGTGCCATCAGTGGCCAAGGGCTAGCGGGGGGAGATGAGCAGTTCTTC.

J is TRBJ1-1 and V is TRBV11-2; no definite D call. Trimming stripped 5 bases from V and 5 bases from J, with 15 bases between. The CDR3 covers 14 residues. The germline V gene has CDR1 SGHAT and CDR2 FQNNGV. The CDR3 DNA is TGTGCCAGCAGCATTCGGGAGGTATGGACTGAAGCTTTCTTT. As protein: CASSIREVWTEAFF.

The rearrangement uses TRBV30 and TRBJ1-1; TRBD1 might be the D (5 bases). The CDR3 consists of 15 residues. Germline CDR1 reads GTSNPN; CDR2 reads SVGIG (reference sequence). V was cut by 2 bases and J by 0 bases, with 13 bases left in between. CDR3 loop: CAWSKGDYMNTEAFF. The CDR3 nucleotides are TGTGCCTGGAGTAAAGGGGACTACATGAACACTGAAGCTTTCTTT.

The CDR3 reads CASSARTGVDTQYF. Written as DNA, the CDR3 is TGTGCCAGCAGTGCCCGAACCGGTGTAGATACGCAGTATTTT. V gene TRBV25-1 combines with J gene TRBJ2-3; no clear D. The germline V gene encodes CDR1 MGHDK and CDR2 SYGVNS. Trimming removed 4 bases at V and 5 bases at J, with 13 bases between. This CDR3 comprises 14 residues.

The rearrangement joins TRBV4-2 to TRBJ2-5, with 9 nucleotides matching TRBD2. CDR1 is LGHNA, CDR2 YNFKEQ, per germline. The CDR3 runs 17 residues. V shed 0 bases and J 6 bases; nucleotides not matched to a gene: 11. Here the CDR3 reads CASSQDGFAGGPKTQYF. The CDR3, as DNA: TGTGCCAGCAGCCAAGATGGGTTTGCGGGAGGGCCGAAGACCCAGTACTTC.

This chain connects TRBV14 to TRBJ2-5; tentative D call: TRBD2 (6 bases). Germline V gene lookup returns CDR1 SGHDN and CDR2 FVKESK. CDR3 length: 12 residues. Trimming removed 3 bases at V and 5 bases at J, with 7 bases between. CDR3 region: CASSHGGETQYF. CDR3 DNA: TGTGCCAGCAGCCATGGAGGGGAGACCCAGTACTTC.

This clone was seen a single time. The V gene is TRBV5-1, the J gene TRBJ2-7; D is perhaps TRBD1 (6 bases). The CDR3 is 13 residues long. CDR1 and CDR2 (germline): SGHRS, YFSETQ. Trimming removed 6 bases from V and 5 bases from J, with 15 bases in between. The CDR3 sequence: CASNLGGGDEQYF. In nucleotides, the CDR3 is TGCGCCAGCAATCTTGGTGGGGGCGACGAGCAGTACTTC.

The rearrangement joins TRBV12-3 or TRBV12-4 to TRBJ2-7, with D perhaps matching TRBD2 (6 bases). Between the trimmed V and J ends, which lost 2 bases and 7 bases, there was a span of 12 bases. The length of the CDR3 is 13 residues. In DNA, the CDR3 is TGTGCCAGCAGTTTACTCCCCGGGGGAGAGCAGTACTTC. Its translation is CASSLLPGGEQYF.

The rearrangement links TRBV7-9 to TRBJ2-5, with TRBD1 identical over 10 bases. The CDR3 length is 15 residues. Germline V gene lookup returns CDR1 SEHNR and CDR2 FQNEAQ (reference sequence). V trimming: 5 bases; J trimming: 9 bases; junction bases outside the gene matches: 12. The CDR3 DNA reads TGTGCCAGCAGCCCAAGGGACAGGGGCTCAGGGGCCCAGTACTTC. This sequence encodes CASSPRDRGSGAQYF.